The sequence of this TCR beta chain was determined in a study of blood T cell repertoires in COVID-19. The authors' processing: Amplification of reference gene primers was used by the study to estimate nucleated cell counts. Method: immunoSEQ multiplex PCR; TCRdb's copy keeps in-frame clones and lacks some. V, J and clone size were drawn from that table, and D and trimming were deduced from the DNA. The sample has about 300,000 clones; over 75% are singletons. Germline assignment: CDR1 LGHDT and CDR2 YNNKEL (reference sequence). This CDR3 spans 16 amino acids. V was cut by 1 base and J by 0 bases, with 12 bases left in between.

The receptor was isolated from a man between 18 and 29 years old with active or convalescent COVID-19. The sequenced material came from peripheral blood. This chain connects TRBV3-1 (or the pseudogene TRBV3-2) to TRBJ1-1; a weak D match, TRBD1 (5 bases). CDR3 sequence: CASSQAGGNMNTEAFF. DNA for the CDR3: TGTGCCAGCAGCCAAGCTGGGGGGAATATGAACACTGAAGCTTTCTTT.